Shown below are 23 T cell receptor beta chains from a single sample sequenced in a study of tumor and adjacent non-tumor tissue in lung cancer. No cell sorting was done before RNA was extracted from the tissue. More than 3 cm separated this lung sample from the edge of the tumor. TCRbeta libraries were built with three rounds of nested PCR, modified from ARM-PCR. One entry per CDR3 protein results from TCRdb running MiXCR on the multiplex PCR reads. The sample lists more than 55,000 distinct CDR3 sequences; under 80% were seen once. Sequenced: distant non-tumor lung tissue. The receptors originated from a man aged 55 to 70 with non-small cell lung cancer.

Note on this clonotype: This CDR3 fails to terminate in the conserved phenylalanine or tryptophan, so it likely reflects a read error. CDR3 in DNA: TGCGCCAACAGCCAAGTGCGAGGATCAGATAGCAATCAGCCCCAGCATTAT. Protein sequence: CANSQVRGSDSNQPQHY. The V call is TRBV4-1, the J call TRBJ1-5; D unclear. The CDR3 is 17 amino acids. The germline V gene encodes CDR1 MGHRA and CDR2 YSYEKL.

This clonotype was observed at least ten times. J is TRBJ1-5 and V is TRBV10-3; 9 bases fit TRBD1. The J segment lost 7 bases and the V segment lost 6 bases, leaving 7 bases of the junction unmatched. Per the germline V gene, CDR1 is ENHRY and CDR2 is SYGVKD. There are 14 residues in the CDR3. This chain's CDR3 is CAIRGGQGNQPQHF. The CDR3 DNA sequence: TGTGCCATCAGGGGGGGACAGGGAAACCAGCCCCAGCATTTT.

The chain has TRBV29-1 and TRBJ1-1; no reliable D call. V lost 6 bases and J lost 8, with 13 bases in between. The CDR3 length is 11 residues. From germline, CDR1 is SQVTM and CDR2 ANQGSEA. The CDR3 nucleotides are TGCAGCGTGGACTTAAATAGCGAAGCTTTCTTT. Translated: CSVDLNSEAFF.

This clonotype was picked up a small number of times. Compared with germline, one end of the junction differs, possibly owing to a read error. The chain couples TRBV4-2 to TRBJ2-7; 9 nucleotides align to TRBD1. From germline, CDR1 is LGHNA and CDR2 YNFKEQ. This CDR3 spans 14 amino acids. Written as DNA, the CDR3 is TGTGCTAGCAGCCCGACAGGGGGTAGGGACGAGCGCTACTTC. Amino acids: CASSPTGGRDERYF.

The CDR3 DNA sequence: TGCGCCATTAGCCAAGAGAGTCCCGGGACAAGGGTGAACACCATATATTTT. Its translation is CAISQESPGTRVNTIYF. This chain connects TRBV4-1 to TRBJ1-3; possibly TRBD1 for D (6 bases). The V gene's germline CDR1 is MGHRA and CDR2 YSYEKL. CDR3 length: 17 residues. V lost 10 bases and J lost 7, with 29 bases in between.

This clonotype was counted at least ten times. The germline gene is not matched at one end of the junction; a read error may be the cause. The chain is built from TRBV11-2 and TRBJ2-7; D is unclear. The CDR3 extends over 14 amino acids. The germline V gene encodes CDR1 SGHAT and CDR2 FQNNGV. CDR3: CASSLSQISSEQYF. CDR3 coding DNA: TGTGCCAGCAGCTTATCACAAATTTCCTCCGAGCAGTACTTC.

In regard to this clonotype: Germline and junction disagree at one end, which may indicate a read error. The chain links TRBV4-2 to TRBJ2-7; 7 nucleotides line up with TRBD2. This CDR3 comprises 16 residues. Germline V lookup: CDR1 LGHNA, CDR2 YNFKEQ. This CDR3 is CASNQDDGASGYEQYF. The CDR3 DNA reads TGTGCCAGCAACCAAGATGATGGGGCTAGCGGCTACGAGCAGTACTTC.

This clonotype has just one count. The chain recombines TRBV28 with TRBJ1-2; D is possibly TRBD1 (6 bases). This CDR3 is 14 amino acids long. The germline gives CDR1 MDHEN, CDR2 SYDVKM. V dropped 10 bases and J dropped 5 bases, with 20 bases sitting between them. The CDR3 DNA sequence: TGTGCCACCATCATGACAGGAGGGGGATATGGCTACACCTTC. It specifies CATIMTGGGYGYTF.

The CDR3 is CSALTSGRDTQYF. CDR3 nucleotide sequence: TGCAGTGCCCTTACTAGCGGGAGAGATACGCAGTATTTT. The chain employs TRBV20-1 and TRBJ2-3; 11 bases agree with TRBD2. Germline V gene sequence: CDR1 DFQATT, CDR2 SNEGSKA (reference sequence). After removal of 6 bases from V and 5 bases from J, the junction contained 4 bases not matched to a gene. CDR3 length: 13 amino acids.

Remarks on this clonotype: Germline is not matched at one junction end, which may reflect a read error. This sequence joins TRBV12-3 or TRBV12-4 and TRBJ1-2; TRBD1 might be the D (5 bases). The CDR3 spans 15 residues. The CDR3 sequence: CASSLAQGRQYGYTF. In DNA form, the CDR3 reads TGTGCCAGCAGTTTAGCGCAGGGAAGACAATATGGCTACACATTC.

A note on this clonotype: At one end the junction does not follow the germline gene, possibly because of a read error. The rearrangement links TRBV28 to TRBJ1-1, with unresolved D. The CDR3 is made up of 13 amino acids. Germline lookup yields CDR1 MDHEN and CDR2 SYDVKM. CDR3 sequence (DNA): TGTACAAGCAGTTTACCGGAGAACACTGAAGCCTTCTTT. Protein product: CTSSLPENTEAFF.

In its sample, this clonotype was seen many times. The genes are TRBV28 and TRBJ1-1; tentative D call: TRBD1 (5 bases). Germline V gene sequence: CDR1 MDHEN, CDR2 SYDVKM. The germline V and J ends were trimmed by 6 bases and 1 base, with 12 bases remaining between them. The CDR3 length is 14 residues. CDR3 residues: CASRRSGTNTEAFF. The CDR3 nucleotides are TGTGCCAGCAGAAGGTCCGGGACGAACACTGAAGCTTTCTTT. The whole variable domain, remainder taken from reference TRBV28 and TRBJ1-1, is DVKVTQSSRYLVKRTGEKVFLECVQDMDHENMFWYRQDPGLGLRLIYFSYDVKMKEKGDIPEGYSVSREKKERFSLILESASTNQTSMYLCASRRSGTNTEAFFGQGTRLTVV.

As regards this clonotype: Because the CDR3 is missing its conserved closing phenylalanine or tryptophan, this is likely a read error. This chain uses TRBV4-1 with TRBJ2-5; tentatively, D is TRBD1 (6 bases). Germline CDR1 MGHRA, CDR2 YSYEKL. The CDR3 runs 15 residues. With 8 bases removed from V and 2 bases from J, the gap between germline ends came to 18 bases. CDR3 nucleotide sequence: TGCGCCAGCCAGATGGGCTTCAGGGGACAAGAGACCCAGTACTAC. It is translated as CASQMGFRGQETQYY.

With regard to this clonotype: The CDR3 carries no conserved terminal phenylalanine or tryptophan, so it likely arises from a read error. V is TRBV6-5 and J is TRBJ2-7; a possible D gene is TRBD1 (6 bases). V lost 5 bases and J 4 bases, leaving 15 bases between the germline ends. The germline gives CDR1 MNHEY, CDR2 SVGAGI. This CDR3 has 14 amino acids. CDR3 sequence: CASSPTGLSYEQYL. The DNA of the CDR3 is TGTGCCAGCAGTCCGACAGGACTCTCATACGAGCAGTACCTC.

The chain employs TRBV4-1 and TRBJ2-5; D is possibly TRBD1 or TRBD2 (6 bases each). V was shortened by 4 bases and J by 5 bases, with 23 bases between the two germline ends. The germline CDR1 and CDR2 sequences are MGHRA and YSYEKL. The CDR3 is 17 residues long. In DNA form, the CDR3 reads TGCGCCAGCAGCCTAGAAAGGGGGGTATTAGGAGGGGAGACCCAGTACTTC. Protein product: CASSLERGVLGGETQYF.

In the case of this clonotype: Germline and junction disagree at one end, which may indicate a read error. The rearrangement uses TRBV28 and TRBJ2-7, with a possible D match to TRBD2 (5 bases). Germline CDR1 reads MDHEN; CDR2 reads SYDVKM. The length of the CDR3 is 14 residues. The chain's CDR3 is CASSFEGSTYAQYF. The DNA for the CDR3 is TGTGCCAGCAGTTTCGAGGGAAGTACCTACGCGCAGTACTTC. The full variable domain, in which reference TRBV28 and TRBJ2-7 provide the parts outside the CDR3, is DVKVTQSSRYLVKRTGEKVFLECVQDMDHENMFWYRQDPGLGLRLIYFSYDVKMKEKGDIPEGYSVSREKKERFSLILESASTNQTSMYLCASSFEGSTYAQYFGPGTRLTVT.

Concerning this clonotype itself: A read error is possible here, since a much larger clone lies one base away. CDR3 region: CVTSRPGSTGELFF. In nucleotides, the CDR3 is TGTGTCACCAGTCGCCCGGGATCGACCGGGGAGCTGTTTTTT. The chain employs TRBV24-1 and TRBJ2-2; a possible D gene is TRBD2 (5 bases). The CDR3 spans 14 residues. Looked up from germline, CDR1 is KGHDR and CDR2 is SFDVKD.

Of note for this clonotype: At one of its ends the junction is not consistent with the germline gene, which may arise from a read error. The chain is built from TRBV29-1 and TRBJ1-3; D remains ambiguous. Germline CDR1 reads SQVTM; CDR2 reads ANQGSEA. The CDR3 extends over 14 amino acids. CDR3 amino acids: CSVDPEDSGNTIYF. CDR3 DNA sequence: TGTAGCGTTGACCCCGAGGACTCTGGAAACACCATATATTTT. Filled out from reference TRBV29-1 and TRBJ1-3, the complete variable domain reads SAVISQKPSRDICQRGTSLTIQCQVDSQVTMMFWYRQQPGQSLTLIATANQGSEATYESGFVIDKFPISRPNLTFSTLTVSNMSPEDSSIYLCSVDPEDSGNTIYFGEGSWLTVV.

With regard to this clonotype: A much more abundant neighbour one base away suggests this may be a read error. The chain links TRBV5-1 to TRBJ2-1, with D possibly being TRBD2 (6 bases). Germline CDR1 SGHRS, CDR2 YFSETQ. The CDR3 length is 13 residues. CDR3 loop: CASGLDLLGSRFF. The DNA for the CDR3 is TGCGCCAGCGGCTTGGATTTACTCGGGAGCCGCTTCTTC.

As to this clonotype: The conserved phenylalanine or tryptophan is not found at the CDR3 terminus, so this likely reflects a read error. The V and J genes are TRBV29-1 and TRBJ2-7; either TRBD1 or TRBD2 may fit D (5 bases each). There are 13 residues in the CDR3. Germline V CDR1 and CDR2: SQVTM, ANQGSEA. The CDR3 DNA reads as TGTAGCGTTGAAGGGGACGGAACCTACGAGCAGTACATC. This encodes CSVEGDGTYEQYI.

This clonotype was observed once. This CDR3 fails to terminate in the conserved phenylalanine or tryptophan, so it likely reflects a read error. V usage is TRBV11-1 and J usage is TRBJ2-2; D may be TRBD2 (5 bases). The CDR3 extends over 14 amino acids. Germline CDR1 SGHAT, CDR2 FQDESV (reference sequence). CDR3 region: CASSYTGGTGKLFS. The CDR3 DNA sequence: TGTGCCAGCAGTTATACTGGTGGCACCGGGAAGCTGTTTTCT.

This sequence joins TRBV29-1 and TRBJ2-3, with TRBD2 identical over 11 bases. In germline, CDR1 is SQVTM, CDR2 ANQGSEA. The CDR3 covers 14 residues. The CDR3 reads CNALAGELTDTQYF. CDR3 nucleotide sequence: TGCAACGCACTAGCGGGAGAATTGACAGATACGCAGTATTTT.

A word on this clonotype: At one end, the junction sequence differs from germline, possibly due to a read error. The V and J genes are TRBV6-5 and TRBJ2-7; D call uncertain. This CDR3 has 14 amino acids. Germline assignment: CDR1 MNHEY and CDR2 SVGAGI. The CDR3 loop is CARSYERKSYEQYF. The CDR3 DNA reads as TGTGCCAGGAGTTACGAACGGAAGTCTTACGAGCAGTACTTC.